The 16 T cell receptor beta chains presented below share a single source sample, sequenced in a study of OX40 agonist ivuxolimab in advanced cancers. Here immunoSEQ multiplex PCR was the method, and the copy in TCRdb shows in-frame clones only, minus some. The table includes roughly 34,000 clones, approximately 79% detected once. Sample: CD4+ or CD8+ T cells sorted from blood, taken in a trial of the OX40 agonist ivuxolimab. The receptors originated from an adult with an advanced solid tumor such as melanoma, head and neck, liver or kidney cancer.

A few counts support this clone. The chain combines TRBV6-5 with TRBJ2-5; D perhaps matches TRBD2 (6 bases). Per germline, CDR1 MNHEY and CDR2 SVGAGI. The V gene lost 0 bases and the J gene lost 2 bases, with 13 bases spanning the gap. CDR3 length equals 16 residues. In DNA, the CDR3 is TGTGCCAGCAGTTACTCTAGCGGACTAACTCAAGAGACCCAGTACTTC. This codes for CASSYSSGLTQETQYF.

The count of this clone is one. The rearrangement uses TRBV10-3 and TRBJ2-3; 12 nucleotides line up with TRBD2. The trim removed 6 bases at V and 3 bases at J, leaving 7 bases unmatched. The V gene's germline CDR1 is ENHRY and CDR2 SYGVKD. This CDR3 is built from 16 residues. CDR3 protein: CAIRWTSGAITDTQYF. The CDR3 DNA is TGTGCCATCAGATGGACTAGCGGGGCGATTACAGATACGCAGTATTTT.

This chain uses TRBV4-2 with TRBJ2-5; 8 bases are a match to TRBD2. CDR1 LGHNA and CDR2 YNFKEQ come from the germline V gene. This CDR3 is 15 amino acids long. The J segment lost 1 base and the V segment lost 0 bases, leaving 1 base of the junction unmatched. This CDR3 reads CASSQDRGGQETQYF. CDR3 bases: TGTGCCAGCAGCCAAGATCGGGGGGGCCAAGAGACCCAGTACTTC.

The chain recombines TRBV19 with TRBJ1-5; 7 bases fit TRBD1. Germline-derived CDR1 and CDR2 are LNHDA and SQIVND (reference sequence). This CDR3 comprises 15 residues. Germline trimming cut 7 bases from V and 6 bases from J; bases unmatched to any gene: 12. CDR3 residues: CASNNRGQGGQPQHF. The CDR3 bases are TGTGCCAGTAACAATAGGGGGCAGGGCGGTCAGCCCCAGCATTTT.

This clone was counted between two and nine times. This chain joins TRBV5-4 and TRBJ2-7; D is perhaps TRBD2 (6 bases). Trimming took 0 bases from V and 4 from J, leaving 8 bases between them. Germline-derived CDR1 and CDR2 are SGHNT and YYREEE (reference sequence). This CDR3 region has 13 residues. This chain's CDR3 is CASSLDGGYEQYF. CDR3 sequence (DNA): TGTGCCAGCAGCTTGGATGGGGGGTACGAGCAGTACTTC. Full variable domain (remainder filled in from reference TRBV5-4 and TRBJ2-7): ETGVTQSPTHLIKTRGQQVTLRCSSQSGHNTVSWYQQALGQGPQFIFQYYREEENGRGNFPPRFSGLQFPNYSSELNVNALELDDSALYLCASSLDGGYEQYFGPGTRLTVT.

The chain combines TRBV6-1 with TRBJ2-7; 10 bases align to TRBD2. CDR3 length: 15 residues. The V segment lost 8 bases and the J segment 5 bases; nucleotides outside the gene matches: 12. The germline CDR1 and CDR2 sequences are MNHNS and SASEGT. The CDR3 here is CASAQERGGLDEQYF. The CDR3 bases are TGTGCCAGCGCCCAAGAGCGGGGGGGCCTGGACGAGCAGTACTTC.

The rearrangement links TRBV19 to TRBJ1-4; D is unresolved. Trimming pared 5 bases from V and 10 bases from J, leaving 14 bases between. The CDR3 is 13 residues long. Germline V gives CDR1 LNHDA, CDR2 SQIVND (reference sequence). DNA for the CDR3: TGTGCCAGTAGTGAGGGATTCGGCGGAAAACTGTTTTTT. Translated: CASSEGFGGKLFF.

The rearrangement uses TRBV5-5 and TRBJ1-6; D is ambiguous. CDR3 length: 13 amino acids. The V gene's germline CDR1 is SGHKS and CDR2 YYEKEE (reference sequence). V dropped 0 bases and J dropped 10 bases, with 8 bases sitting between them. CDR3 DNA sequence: TGTGCCAGCAGCTTGGAAATCGGATCACCCCTCCACTTT. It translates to CASSLEIGSPLHF.

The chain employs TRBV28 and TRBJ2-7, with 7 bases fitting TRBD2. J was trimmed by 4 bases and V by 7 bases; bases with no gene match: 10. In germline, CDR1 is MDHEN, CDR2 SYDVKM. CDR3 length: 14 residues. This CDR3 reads CASKPSGGTYEQYF. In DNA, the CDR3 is TGTGCCAGCAAACCTTCCGGGGGGACTTACGAGCAGTACTTC.

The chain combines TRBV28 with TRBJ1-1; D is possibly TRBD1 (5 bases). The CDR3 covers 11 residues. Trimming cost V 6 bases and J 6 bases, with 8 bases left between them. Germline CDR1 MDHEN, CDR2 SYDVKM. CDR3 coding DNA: TGTGCCAGCAGCGACAGAGCTGAAGCTTTCTTT. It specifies CASSDRAEAFF.

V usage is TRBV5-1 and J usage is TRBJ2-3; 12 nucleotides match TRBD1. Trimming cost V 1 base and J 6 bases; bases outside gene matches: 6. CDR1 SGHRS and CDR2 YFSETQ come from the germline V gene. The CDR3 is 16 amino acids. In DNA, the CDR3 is TGCGCCAGCAGCTTGTCCGGGACAGGGGGCTGGGATACGCAGTATTTT. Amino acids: CASSLSGTGGWDTQYF.

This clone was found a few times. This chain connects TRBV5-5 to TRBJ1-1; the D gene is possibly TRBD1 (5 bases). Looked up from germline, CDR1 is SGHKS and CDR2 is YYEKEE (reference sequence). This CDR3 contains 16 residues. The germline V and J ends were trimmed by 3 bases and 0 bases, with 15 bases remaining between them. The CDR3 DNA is TGTGCCAGCAGCTCGAAGACAGCATCCATGAACACTGAAGCTTTCTTT. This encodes CASSSKTASMNTEAFF.

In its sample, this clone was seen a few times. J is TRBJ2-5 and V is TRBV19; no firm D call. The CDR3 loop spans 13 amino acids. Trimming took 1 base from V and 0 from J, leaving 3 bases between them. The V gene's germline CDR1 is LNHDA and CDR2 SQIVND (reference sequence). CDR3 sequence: CASSIADQETQYF. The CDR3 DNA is TGTGCCAGTAGTATAGCAGACCAAGAGACCCAGTACTTC.

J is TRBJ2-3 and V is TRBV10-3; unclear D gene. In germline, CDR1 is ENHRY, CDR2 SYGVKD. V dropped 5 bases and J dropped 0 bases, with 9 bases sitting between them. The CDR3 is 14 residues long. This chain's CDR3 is CAISLGSSTDTQYF. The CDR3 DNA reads TGTGCCATCAGTCTGGGATCTAGCACAGATACGCAGTATTTT.

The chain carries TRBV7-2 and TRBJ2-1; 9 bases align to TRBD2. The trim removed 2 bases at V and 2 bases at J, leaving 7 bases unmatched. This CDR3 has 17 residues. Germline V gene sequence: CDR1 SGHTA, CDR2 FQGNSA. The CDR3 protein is CASSLNRPSGAYNEQFF. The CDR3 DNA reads TGTGCCAGCAGCTTAAACCGTCCTAGCGGGGCCTACAATGAGCAGTTCTTC.

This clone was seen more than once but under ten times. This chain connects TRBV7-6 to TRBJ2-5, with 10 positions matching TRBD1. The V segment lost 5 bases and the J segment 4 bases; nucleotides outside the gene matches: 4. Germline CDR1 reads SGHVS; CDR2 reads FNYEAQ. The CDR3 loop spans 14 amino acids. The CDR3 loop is CASSTGQGRETQYF. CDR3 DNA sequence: TGTGCCAGCAGCACGGGACAGGGGAGAGAGACCCAGTACTTC.